This record concerns one T cell receptor beta chain sequence. The sample belongs to a study of blood T cell repertoires in COVID-19. Unmatched junction bases numbered 10, after V lost 5 bases and J lost 6 bases. Germline V gene data show CDR1 as SGHTA and CDR2 as FQGNSA. CDR3 size: 15 residues. Measured with immunoSEQ multiplex PCR; TCRdb has only the in-frame clones, and not every one. The sample shows under 300,000 clones, about 81% of them seen only once. The origin of this receptor is an older woman with active or convalescent COVID-19. The chain employs TRBV7-2 and TRBJ2-1, with TRBD1 identical over 7 bases. Sample: peripheral blood. CDR3 in amino acids: CASSRGQVRLNEQFF. The CDR3 bases are TGTGCCAGCAGCCGCGGACAGGTCCGGCTCAATGAGCAGTTCTTC.